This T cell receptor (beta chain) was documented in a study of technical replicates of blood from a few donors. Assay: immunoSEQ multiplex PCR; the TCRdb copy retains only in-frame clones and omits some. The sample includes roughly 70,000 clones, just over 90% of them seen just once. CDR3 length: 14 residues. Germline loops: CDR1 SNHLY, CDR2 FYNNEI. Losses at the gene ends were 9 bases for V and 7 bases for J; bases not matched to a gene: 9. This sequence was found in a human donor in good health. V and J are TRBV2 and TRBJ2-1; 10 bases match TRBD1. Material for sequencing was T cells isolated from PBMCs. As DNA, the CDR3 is TGTGCCAGTAAACCGGGACAGGGGCTGAATGAGCAGTTCTTC. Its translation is CASKPGQGLNEQFF. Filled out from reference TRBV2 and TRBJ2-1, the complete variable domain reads EPEVTQTPSHQVTQMGQEVILRCVPISNHLYFYWYRQILGQKVEFLVSFYNNEISEKSEIFDDQFSVERPDGSNFTLKIRSTKLEDSAMYFCASKPGQGLNEQFFGPGTRLTVL.